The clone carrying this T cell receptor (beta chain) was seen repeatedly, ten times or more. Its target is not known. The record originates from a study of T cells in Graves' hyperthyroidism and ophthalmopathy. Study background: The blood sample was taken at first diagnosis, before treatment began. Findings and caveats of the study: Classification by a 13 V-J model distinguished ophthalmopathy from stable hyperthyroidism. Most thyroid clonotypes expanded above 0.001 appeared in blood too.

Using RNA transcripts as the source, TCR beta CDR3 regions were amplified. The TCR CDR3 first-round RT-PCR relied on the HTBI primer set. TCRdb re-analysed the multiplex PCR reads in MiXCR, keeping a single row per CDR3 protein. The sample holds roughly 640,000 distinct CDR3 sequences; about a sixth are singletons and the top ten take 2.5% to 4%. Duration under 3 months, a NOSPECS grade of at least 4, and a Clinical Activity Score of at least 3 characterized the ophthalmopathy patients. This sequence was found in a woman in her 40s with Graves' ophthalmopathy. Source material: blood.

In DNA, the CDR3 is TGCAGTGCTGCGACAGGGCTCCCCTACGAGCAGTACTTC. Translation: CSAATGLPYEQYF. The V and J genes are TRBV20-1 and TRBJ2-7; TRBD1 aligns across 7 bases. Germline loops: CDR1 DFQATT, CDR2 SNEGSKA (reference sequence). J gave up 2 bases and V 5 bases, and 6 bases lay outside the gene matches. The CDR3 is 13 amino acids.